Given below is one T cell receptor (beta chain) in context. As it was prepared, the TCRbeta library received unique molecular identifiers. TCRdb used MiXCR to reprocess the PCR reads, holding one entry per CDR3 protein. The sample shows about 98,000 distinct CDR3 sequences, more than 20% of them seen only once. This specimen comes from a study of T-cell reconstitution after alpha-beta-depleted transplantation in children. The V gene end was trimmed by 4 bases and the J gene end by 5 bases; junction bases not matched to a gene: 7. Germline lookup yields CDR1 SQVTM and CDR2 ANQGSEA. The CDR3 totals 13 residues.

This TCR was sampled from a boy younger than 10 with acute lymphoblastic leukemia, due to receive a stem cell transplant. The sequencing here drew on PBMCs, taken before TCRalphabeta/CD19-depleted stem cell transplant. The V gene is TRBV29-1, the J gene TRBJ1-2, with 7 nucleotides matching TRBD1. CDR3 sequence: CSVATGATYGYTF. The CDR3 nucleotides read TGCAGCGTTGCTACAGGGGCGACATATGGCTACACCTTC.